This paragraph reports one T cell receptor (beta chain). Its antigen is undetermined. Method: immunoSEQ multiplex PCR; TCRdb's copy keeps in-frame clones and lacks some. Among about 81,000 clones, around 80% were seen once, and the ten largest hold approximately 7%. The data were taken from a study of OX40 agonist ivuxolimab in advanced cancers. Study-wide background: Having had anti-PD-1, anti-PD-L1 or anti-CTLA-4 therapy before was allowed, and around 44% had some. The study's findings and limits: Antigens targeted by the expanded peripheral T cells were not determined. In general, CD8+ T cells held more expanded clones than CD4+ did, on average.

The CDR3 length is 16 residues. Germline V lookup: CDR1 MDHEN, CDR2 SYDVKM. The V end was cut by 4 bases, the J end by 7 bases, with 20 bases between. The sample in question was CD4+ or CD8+ T cells sorted from blood, obtained in a trial of the OX40 agonist ivuxolimab. The chain is built from TRBV28 and TRBJ2-1; D unresolved. The TCR sequence derives from an adult with an advanced solid tumor such as melanoma, head and neck, liver or kidney cancer. CDR3 sequence reads: CASSYPQRTLSNEQFF. Here the CDR3 DNA reads TGTGCCAGCAGTTATCCCCAACGAACCCTCTCAAATGAGCAGTTCTTC.